This is a list of T cell receptor beta chains from one sample in a study of tumor-infiltrating lymphocytes in localized non-small cell lung cancer. TCRdb's copy holds only in-frame clones and misses some; the assay was immunoSEQ multiplex PCR. The sample lists 9,500 or so clones, about two thirds occurring once. The specimen was lung tumor tissue. These TCRs come from a human donor with non-small cell lung cancer. CDR3s include the opening cysteine and the closing phenylalanine or tryptophan. Each record gives: CDR3 protein, J gene, V gene, CDR3 length.

cdr3_aa: CASSLRTGYVGELFF
j_call: TRBJ2-2
v_call: TRBV19
cdr3_length: 15

cdr3_aa: CASLTTVGPDYGYTF
j_call: TRBJ1-2
v_call: TRBV25-1
cdr3_length: 15

cdr3_aa: CAWSTGGPSETQYF
j_call: TRBJ2-5
v_call: TRBV30
cdr3_length: 14

cdr3_aa: CAWWTGVTREKLFF
j_call: TRBJ1-4
v_call: TRBV30
cdr3_length: 14

cdr3_aa: CASSGDREEGYGYTF
j_call: TRBJ1-2
v_call: TRBV5-6
cdr3_length: 15

cdr3_aa: CASSLAGSYEQYF
j_call: TRBJ2-7
v_call: TRBV25-1
cdr3_length: 13

cdr3_aa: CASSLVRRTGELFF
j_call: TRBJ2-2
v_call: TRBV5-5
cdr3_length: 14

cdr3_aa: CASSATLAGGGDTQYF
j_call: TRBJ2-3
v_call: TRBV7-3
cdr3_length: 16

cdr3_aa: CASSPPGGSYNEQFF
j_call: TRBJ2-1
v_call: TRBV18
cdr3_length: 15

cdr3_aa: CASSLGRVSSYNEQFF
j_call: TRBJ2-1
v_call: TRBV7-6
cdr3_length: 16

cdr3_aa: CATSRDRRRGGADTQYF
j_call: TRBJ2-3
v_call: TRBV15
cdr3_length: 17

cdr3_aa: CSVEEPAGTEAFF
j_call: TRBJ1-1
v_call: TRBV29-1
cdr3_length: 13

cdr3_aa: CAWSPGQGHEQYF
j_call: TRBJ2-7
v_call: TRBV30
cdr3_length: 13

cdr3_aa: CASSRTSGSWDTQYF
j_call: TRBJ2-3
v_call: TRBV7-6
cdr3_length: 15

cdr3_aa: CASSWAGEGYTEAFF
j_call: TRBJ1-1
v_call: TRBV5-1
cdr3_length: 15

cdr3_aa: CASSAGTSGGAEETQYF
j_call: TRBJ2-5
v_call: TRBV11-1
cdr3_length: 17

cdr3_aa: CASSQGLAAYEQYF
j_call: NA
v_call: TRBV14
cdr3_length: 14

cdr3_aa: CASSLPGAPYGYTF
j_call: TRBJ1-2
v_call: TRBV28
cdr3_length: 14

cdr3_aa: CASSFPTAPYEQYF
j_call: TRBJ2-7
v_call: TRBV5-5
cdr3_length: 14

cdr3_aa: CASSLHTTSGDTDTQYF
j_call: TRBJ2-3
v_call: TRBV13
cdr3_length: 17

cdr3_aa: CASRFLGSANYGYTF
j_call: TRBJ1-2
v_call: TRBV6-5
cdr3_length: 15

cdr3_aa: CAWRRGDTEAFF
j_call: TRBJ1-1
v_call: TRBV30
cdr3_length: 12

cdr3_aa: CSVDHGSYEQYF
j_call: TRBJ2-7
v_call: TRBV29-1
cdr3_length: 12

cdr3_aa: CASETGGPRPWEQYF
j_call: TRBJ2-7
v_call: TRBV28
cdr3_length: 15

cdr3_aa: CASSFRGTRSYGYTF
j_call: TRBJ1-2
v_call: TRBV28
cdr3_length: 15

cdr3_aa: CAISEGGGLGYTF
j_call: TRBJ1-2
v_call: TRBV10-3
cdr3_length: 13

cdr3_aa: CASSLAGGYGYTF
j_call: TRBJ1-2
v_call: TRBV5-4
cdr3_length: 13

cdr3_aa: CASSLALGNTEAFF
j_call: TRBJ1-1
v_call: TRBV7-2
cdr3_length: 14

cdr3_aa: CASSTFPGQGNTGELFF
j_call: TRBJ2-2
v_call: TRBV18
cdr3_length: 17

cdr3_aa: CASSRSGQGAGANVLTF
j_call: TRBJ2-6
v_call: TRBV7-8
cdr3_length: 17

cdr3_aa: CASSIGGFGKNIQYF
j_call: TRBJ2-4
v_call: TRBV7-2
cdr3_length: 15

cdr3_aa: CASSIGAVSTDTQYF
j_call: TRBJ2-3
v_call: TRBV19
cdr3_length: 15

cdr3_aa: CASSYPGTSYEQYF
j_call: TRBJ2-7
v_call: TRBV5-6
cdr3_length: 14

cdr3_aa: CASSETGSTYNEQFF
j_call: TRBJ2-1
v_call: TRBV6-4
cdr3_length: 15

cdr3_aa: CAISDAGLGSDTQYF
j_call: TRBJ2-3
v_call: TRBV10-3
cdr3_length: 15

cdr3_aa: CASSPPRLAGAYNEQFF
j_call: TRBJ2-1
v_call: TRBV18
cdr3_length: 17

cdr3_aa: CASSRPGGRETQYF
j_call: TRBJ2-5
v_call: TRBV9
cdr3_length: 14

cdr3_aa: CASSLLPEIAEAFF
j_call: TRBJ1-1
v_call: TRBV7-9
cdr3_length: 14

cdr3_aa: CASMDPSNYGYTF
j_call: TRBJ1-2
v_call: TRBV6-1
cdr3_length: 13

cdr3_aa: CASSPSSTDTQYF
j_call: TRBJ2-3
v_call: TRBV18
cdr3_length: 13

cdr3_aa: CATRDRDILINQPQHF
j_call: TRBJ1-5
v_call: TRBV15
cdr3_length: 16